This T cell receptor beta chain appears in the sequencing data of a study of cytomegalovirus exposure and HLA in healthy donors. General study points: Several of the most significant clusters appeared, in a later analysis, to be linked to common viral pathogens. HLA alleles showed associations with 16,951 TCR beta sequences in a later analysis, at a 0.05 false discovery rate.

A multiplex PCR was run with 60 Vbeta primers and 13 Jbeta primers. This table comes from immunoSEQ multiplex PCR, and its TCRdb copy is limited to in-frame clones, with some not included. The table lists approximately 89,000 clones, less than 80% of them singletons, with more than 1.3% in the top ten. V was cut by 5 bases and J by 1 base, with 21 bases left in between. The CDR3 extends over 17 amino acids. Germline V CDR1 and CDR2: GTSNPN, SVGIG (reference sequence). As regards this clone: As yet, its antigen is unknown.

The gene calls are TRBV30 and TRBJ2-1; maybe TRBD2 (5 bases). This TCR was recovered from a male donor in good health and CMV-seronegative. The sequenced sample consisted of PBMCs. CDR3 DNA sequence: TGTGCCTGGCCGGGCTACCAGGAGGTTGGATCCTACAATGAGCAGTTCTTC. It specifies CAWPGYQEVGSYNEQFF.